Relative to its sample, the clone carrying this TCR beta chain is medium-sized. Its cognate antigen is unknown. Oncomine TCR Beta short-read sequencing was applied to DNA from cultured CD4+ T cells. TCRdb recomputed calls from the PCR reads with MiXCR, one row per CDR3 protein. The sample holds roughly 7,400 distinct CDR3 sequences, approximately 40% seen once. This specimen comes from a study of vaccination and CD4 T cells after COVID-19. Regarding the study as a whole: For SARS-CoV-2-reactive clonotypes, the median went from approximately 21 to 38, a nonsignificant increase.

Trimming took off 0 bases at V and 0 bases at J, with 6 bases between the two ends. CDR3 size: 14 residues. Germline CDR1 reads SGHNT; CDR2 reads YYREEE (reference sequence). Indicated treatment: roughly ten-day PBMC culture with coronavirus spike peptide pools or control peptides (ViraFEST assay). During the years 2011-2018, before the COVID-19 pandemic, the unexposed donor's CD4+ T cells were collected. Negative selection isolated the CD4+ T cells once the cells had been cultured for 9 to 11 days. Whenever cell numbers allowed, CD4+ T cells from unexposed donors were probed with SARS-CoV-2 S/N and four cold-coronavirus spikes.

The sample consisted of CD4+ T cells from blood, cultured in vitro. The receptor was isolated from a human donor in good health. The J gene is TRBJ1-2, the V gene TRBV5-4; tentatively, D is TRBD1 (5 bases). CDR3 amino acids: CASSLGGANYGYTF. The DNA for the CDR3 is TGTGCCAGCAGCTTGGGGGGGGCTAACTATGGCTACACCTTC. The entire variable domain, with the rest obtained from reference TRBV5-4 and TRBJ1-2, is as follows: ETGVTQSPTHLIKTRGQQVTLRCSSQSGHNTVSWYQQALGQGPQFIFQYYREEENGRGNFPPRFSGLQFPNYSSELNVNALELDDSALYLCASSLGGANYGYTFGSGTRLTVV.